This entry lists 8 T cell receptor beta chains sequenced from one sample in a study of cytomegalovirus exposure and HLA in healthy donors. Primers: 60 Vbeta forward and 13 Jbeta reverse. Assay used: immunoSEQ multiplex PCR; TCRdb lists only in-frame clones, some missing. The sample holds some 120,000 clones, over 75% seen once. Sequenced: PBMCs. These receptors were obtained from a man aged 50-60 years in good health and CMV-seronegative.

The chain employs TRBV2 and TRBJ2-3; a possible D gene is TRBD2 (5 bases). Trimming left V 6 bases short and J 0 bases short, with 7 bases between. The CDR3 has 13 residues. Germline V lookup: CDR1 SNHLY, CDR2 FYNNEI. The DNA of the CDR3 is TGTGCCAGCAGGGAGGACAGCACAGATACGCAGTATTTT. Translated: CASREDSTDTQYF.

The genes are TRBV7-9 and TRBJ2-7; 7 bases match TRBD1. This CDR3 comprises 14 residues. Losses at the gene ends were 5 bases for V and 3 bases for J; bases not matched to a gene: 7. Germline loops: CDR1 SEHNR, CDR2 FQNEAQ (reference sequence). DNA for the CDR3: TGTGCCAGCAGCCCTAGGACAGGAAACTACGAGCAGTACTTC. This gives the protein CASSPRTGNYEQYF.

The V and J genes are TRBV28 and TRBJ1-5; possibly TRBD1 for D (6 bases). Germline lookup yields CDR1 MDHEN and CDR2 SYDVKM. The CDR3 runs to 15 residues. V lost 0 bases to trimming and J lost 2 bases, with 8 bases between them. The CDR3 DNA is TGTGCCAGCAGTTTATGGGGGGGGCGCAATCAGCCCCAGCATTTT. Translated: CASSLWGGRNQPQHF.

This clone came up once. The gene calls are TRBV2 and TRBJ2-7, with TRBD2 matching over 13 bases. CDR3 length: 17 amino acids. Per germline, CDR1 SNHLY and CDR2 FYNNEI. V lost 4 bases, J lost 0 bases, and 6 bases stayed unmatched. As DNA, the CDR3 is TGTGCCAGCAGTGCTGGGACTAGCGGGGCTAGCTCCTACGAGCAGTACTTC. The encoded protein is CASSAGTSGASSYEQYF.

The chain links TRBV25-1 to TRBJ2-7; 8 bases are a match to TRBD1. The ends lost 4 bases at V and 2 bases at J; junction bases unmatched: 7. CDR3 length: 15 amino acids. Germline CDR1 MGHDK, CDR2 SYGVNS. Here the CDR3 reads CASSGGTGRPYEQYF. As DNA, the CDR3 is TGTGCCAGCAGTGGGGGGACAGGACGTCCCTACGAGCAGTACTTC.

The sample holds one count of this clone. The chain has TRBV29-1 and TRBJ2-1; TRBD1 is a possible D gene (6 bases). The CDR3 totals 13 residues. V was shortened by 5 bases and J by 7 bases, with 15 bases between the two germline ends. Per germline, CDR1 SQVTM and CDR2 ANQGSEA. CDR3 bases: TGCAGCGTTTCTACAGGGTTAGCGAATGAGCAGTTCTTC. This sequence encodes CSVSTGLANEQFF.

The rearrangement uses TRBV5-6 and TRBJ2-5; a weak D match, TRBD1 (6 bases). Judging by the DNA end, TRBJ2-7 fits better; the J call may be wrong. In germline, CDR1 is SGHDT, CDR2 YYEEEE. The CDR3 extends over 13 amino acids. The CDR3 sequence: CASSLDRAYEQYF. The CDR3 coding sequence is TGTGCCAGCAGCTTGGACAGGGCCTACGAGCAGTACTTC.

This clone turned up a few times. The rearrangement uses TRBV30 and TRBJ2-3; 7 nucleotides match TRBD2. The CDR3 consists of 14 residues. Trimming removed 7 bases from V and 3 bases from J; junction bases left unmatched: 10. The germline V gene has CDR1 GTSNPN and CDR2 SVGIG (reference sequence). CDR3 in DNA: TGTGCCTCCAAGAGGGCGGGAGCTACAGATACGCAGTATTTT. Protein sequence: CASKRAGATDTQYF.